This entry is about one TCR beta chain. This clone turned up a few times. Which antigen it targets is not known. Base quality data are lacking; no much larger clone is found one base away. This specimen belongs to a study of blood T cell repertoires in COVID-19 (dated by TCRdb to about 2020). About the investigation overall: Samples from collaborators originated in the United States, Italy and Spain and spanned both the acute and convalescent phases of COVID-19. The material from the prospective study consisted of cDNA or gDNA derived from T cells, B-cell-depleted T cells, or PBMCs. Deeply sampled blood TCRbeta repertoires from subjects exposed to, actively infected with, or recovered from COVID-19 were included in the dataset. A freely available public database, intended as a resource for researchers studying the immune response to SARS-CoV-2, is where the repertoires were released. Samples were obtained from the ongoing ImmuneRACE study (first 160 participants) and from 950 to 1,500 subjects provided by 6 global collaborators. Sample metadata almost always included a de-identified subject ID, COVID-19 status, age in years and sex. Where available, HLA class I and class II types were taken from metadata supplied by the sample provider and were not determined by assay-based typing. General study outcomes and caveats: The amount of clinical and demographic metadata varied by source and participant and was provided uncurated.

The immunoSEQ Assay, a bias-controlled multiplex PCR, was used to amplify TCRbeta CDR3 regions from genomic DNA. As for the original processing: Within the assay, amplification of reference gene primers was used to estimate how many nucleated cells each sample contained. Sequence reads were collapsed and filtered to measure the absolute abundance of every unique TCRbeta CDR3 rearrangement. For each sample, productive Simpson clonality was calculated by taking the square root of Simpson's diversity index across productive rearrangements. TCRdb provides this immuneACCESS table in a form limited to in-frame rearrangements. Some clones are lacking; in checked studies, under half of them reflect an unresolved V gene, and why the rest are absent is not known. That table is the source of V, J and clone size, and D and trimming were worked out from the DNA. Across this sample there are around 220,000 clones, with 75% to 85% seen only once. 7% to 8.5% of the sample comes from the top ten.

Enrolling through a virtual design, the prospective study's participants ranged in age from about 18 to 100 years and lived across roughly 24 United States geographic areas. Cohort assignment in the prospective study relied on participant-reported clinical history from a screening survey and a study questionnaire. In the prospective study, whole blood, serum and a nasopharyngeal or oropharyngeal swab were collected from each participant by mobile phlebotomists. Prospective study participants could optionally give additional blood draws and questionnaires over a 2-month period. Blood samples from the prospective study were shipped frozen or at room temperature prior to DNA extraction. The CDR1 and CDR2 encoded by the germline V gene (reference sequence) are LNHDA and SQIVND. From the cysteine up to the phenylalanine, the CDR3 has a length of 16 residues. The read is trimmed to its CDR3 DNA, 48 bases read in frame from base 1. Relative to germline, V is missing 3 bases and J is missing 7 bases, with 10 bases of the junction outside any gene match.

The sample taken for sequencing was PBMCs or T cells enriched from blood (not recorded which). The sequence joins TRBV19 to TRBJ2-4; TRBD2 agrees with 9 junctional bases. The TCR sequence derives from a woman between 35 and 50 years old with acute COVID-19. In nucleotide form, the sequence is TGTGCCAGTAGTATCAGCGGGGGGACCTTAGGGAACATTCAGTACTTC. It is translated as CASSISGGTLGNIQYF.